The T cell receptor (beta chain) described here comes from a study of HIV-infected children after antiretroviral therapy interruption. About the research overall: Interruption-arm samples span weeks 0, 12, interruption end (24 or 48), and about 3 years post-study.

Stated treatment: PENTA 11 planned treatment interruption arm or continuous ART arm. At least 24 weeks of at least three-drug ART, in children 2 to 15 years. Study outcomes and limitations: Naive CD4+ CDR3 sharing between time points fell after interruption began. Shared-triplet CDR3 clusters increased after treatment interruption in three patients, significant only when one outlier was excluded.

Comments on this clonotype: Its specificity is unknown.

The V end lost 0 bases, the J end lost 6 bases, and 16 bases lay between the germline ends. The length of the CDR3 is 15 residues. CDR1 DFQATT and CDR2 SNEGSKA come from the germline V gene (reference sequence). The TCR library was built from RNA with a 3' RACE protocol and unique molecular identifiers. TCRdb passed the 3' RACE reads through MiXCR, listing each CDR3 protein once. The table lists 7,000 or so distinct CDR3 sequences, about 15% of them singletons. This sequence was found in a pool of human donors with HIV. The chain uses TRBV20-1 and TRBJ2-3; D gene ambiguous. The source was CD45RO+ CD8+ T cells from PBMCs, pooled from several time points, collected from a donor given antiretroviral therapy, either interrupted or continuous. Subset of the sample: memory CD8+ CD45RO+ CD45RA- T cells. The CDR3 loop is CSARDGYTFTDTQYF. The CDR3 coding sequence is TGCAGTGCTAGAGATGGCTATACATTTACGGATACGCAGTATTTT.